This is a list of T cell receptor beta chains from one sample in a study of T cell responses to AZD1222 COVID-19 vaccine. The assay was immunoSEQ multiplex PCR, and TCRdb's table has in-frame clones only and misses some. The table lists about 150,000 clones, approximately 87% of them singletons. The specimen comprised peripheral blood, sampled on day 0 of MenACWY control vaccination. These receptors all come from an adult in good health. CDR3s include the opening cysteine and the closing phenylalanine or tryptophan. A D gene is named only where the DNA matches it firmly. The size field is filled for only some rows; it gives once, few, many or a size class.

TRBJ2-1,TRBV7-2,-,16,TRBD2,TGTGCCAGCAGCTTACAACTAGCGGGGGGGCTGAATGAGCAGTTCTTC,CASSLQLAGGLNEQFF
TRBJ2-1,TRBV5-1,-,11,-,TGCGCCAGCACCAGGGATATTGAGCAGTTCTTC,CASTRDIEQFF
TRBJ2-7,TRBV5-4,few,15,TRBD1,TGTGCCAGCAGCTCCGCCGGGACAGGGGGATACGAGCAGTACTTC,CASSSAGTGGYEQYF
TRBJ2-2,TRBV5-1,-,15,TRBD1,TGCGCCACTCGATTAGGACAGGGGGCCACCGGGGAGCTGTTTTTT,CATRLGQGATGELFF
TRBJ1-1,TRBV28,-,15,-,TGTGCCAGCAGTTTAAACCGGGGGGTGAACACTGAAGCTTTCTTT,CASSLNRGVNTEAFF
TRBJ2-3,TRBV11-3,once,12,-,TGTGCCAGCAGCCCTTCCACAGATACGCAGTATTTT,CASSPSTDTQYF
TRBJ2-3,TRBV2,-,16,-,TGTGCCAGCAGTGAAGCTGGTCCTCGGCACACAGATACGCAGTATTTT,CASSEAGPRHTDTQYF
TRBJ1-2,TRBV5-1,-,14,-,TGCGCCAGCAGCCCGAGACAGGAGATAGGTGGCTACACCTTC,CASSPRQEIGGYTF
TRBJ2-5,TRBV5-4,-,15,TRBD1,TGTGCCAGCAGTACAGACAGGGATAACCAAGAGACCCAGTACTTC,CASSTDRDNQETQYF
TRBJ1-1,TRBV28,-,11,-,TGTGCCAGCAGTCCCCAGGGTTCGGCTTTCTTT,CASSPQGSAFF
TRBJ2-3,TRBV7-9,-,16,TRBD2,TGTGCCAGCAGCCTAAAAGCGGGAGGTGCGGCAGATACGCAGTATTTT,CASSLKAGGAADTQYF
TRBJ2-7,TRBV11-2,-,17,-,TGTGCCAGCAGCTTAGAGCCCAGTTTGGGGGTTTACTACGAGCAGTACTTC,CASSLEPSLGVYYEQYF
TRBJ2-7,TRBV11-2,-,17,TRBD1,TGTGCCAGCAGCCTTCTCTCCCGACCGGGACAGGCCTACGAGCAGTACTTC,CASSLLSRPGQAYEQYF
TRBJ1-1,TRBV5-1,-,15,-,TGCGCCAGCAGCAACCAAAGGACAGAGAACACTGAAGCTTTCTTT,CASSNQRTENTEAFF
TRBJ1-1,TRBV11-1,-,16,TRBD1,TGTGCCAGCAGCTTAGGCATACAGGGGCTAGACACTGAAGCTTTCTTT,CASSLGIQGLDTEAFF
TRBJ2-3,TRBV5-4,-,15,TRBD2,TGTGCCAGCAGCTTTGCGGGAGTGGGCACAGATACGCAGTATTTT,CASSFAGVGTDTQYF
TRBJ1-1,TRBV2,-,14,-,TGTGCCAGCAGGGACGGGTTGATACACACTGAAGCTTTCTTT,CASRDGLIHTEAFF
TRBJ1-1,TRBV7-8,-,13,-,TGTGCCAGCAGCCCATGGGGGGGCACTGAAGCTTTCTTT,CASSPWGGTEAFF
TRBJ1-2,TRBV19,-,17,-,TGTGCCAGTAGTCCCCGGGACTCACTTCGGGGGAACTATGGCTACACCTTC,CASSPRDSLRGNYGYTF
TRBJ1-5,TRBV6-6,-,15,TRBD1,TGTGCCAGCAGACGGACGGACAGGGTGAATCAGCCCCAGCATTTT,CASRRTDRVNQPQHF
TRBJ2-3,TRBV4-2,-,15,TRBD2,TGTGCCAGCAGCCAGTCAGCGGGGGCGACAGATACGCAGTATTTT,CASSQSAGATDTQYF
TRBJ2-5,TRBV5-1,-,15,-,TGCGCCAGCAGCTTTTCAGGGACTGGGGAAGAGACCCAGTACTTC,CASSFSGTGEETQYF
TRBJ2-2,TRBV5-5,-,17,TRBD2,TGTGCCAGCAGCTCTATGACTAGCGGGATTTACACCGGGGAGCTGTTTTTT,CASSSMTSGIYTGELFF
TRBJ2-6,TRBV27,-,17,-,TGTGCCAGCAGTTTGTATCAGGGGGGCTCTGGGGCCAACGTCCTGACTTTC,CASSLYQGGSGANVLTF
TRBJ2-1,TRBV10-1,-,12,-,TGCGCCAGCAGTGAGGGGGGGATTGAGCAGTTCTTC,CASSEGGIEQFF
TRBJ2-1,TRBV11-2,-,14,-,TGTGCCAGCAGTACAGGTTCATGGGCGGATGAGCAGTTCTTC,CASSTGSWADEQFF
TRBJ1-5,TRBV2,few,18,-,TGTGCCAGCTCACGGGGGTCAGACAGGTCTTCGTGGGCTCAGCCCCAGCATTTT,CASSRGSDRSSWAQPQHF
TRBJ2-3,TRBV19,-,16,TRBD1,TGTGCCAGTAGTACTCGGGACAGGGGGCCTACAGATACGCAGTATTTT,CASSTRDRGPTDTQYF
TRBJ1-2,TRBV7-6,-,15,-,TGTGCCAGCAGCTTAGAACCGGGACCAAGGGTTGGCTACACCTTC,CASSLEPGPRVGYTF
TRBJ1-5,TRBV19,few,15,-,TGTGCCAGTAGTATAGCGGCGACAGCTAATCAGCCCCAGCATTTT,CASSIAATANQPQHF
TRBJ1-2,TRBV4-3,-,16,TRBD1,TGCGCCAGCAGCCAAGATTACGGCAGGGGGGGGGATGGCTACACCTTC,CASSQDYGRGGDGYTF
TRBJ1-2,TRBV7-8,-,14,-,TGTGCCAGCAGCTTATCGGCCGTGTCCTATGGCTACACCTTC,CASSLSAVSYGYTF